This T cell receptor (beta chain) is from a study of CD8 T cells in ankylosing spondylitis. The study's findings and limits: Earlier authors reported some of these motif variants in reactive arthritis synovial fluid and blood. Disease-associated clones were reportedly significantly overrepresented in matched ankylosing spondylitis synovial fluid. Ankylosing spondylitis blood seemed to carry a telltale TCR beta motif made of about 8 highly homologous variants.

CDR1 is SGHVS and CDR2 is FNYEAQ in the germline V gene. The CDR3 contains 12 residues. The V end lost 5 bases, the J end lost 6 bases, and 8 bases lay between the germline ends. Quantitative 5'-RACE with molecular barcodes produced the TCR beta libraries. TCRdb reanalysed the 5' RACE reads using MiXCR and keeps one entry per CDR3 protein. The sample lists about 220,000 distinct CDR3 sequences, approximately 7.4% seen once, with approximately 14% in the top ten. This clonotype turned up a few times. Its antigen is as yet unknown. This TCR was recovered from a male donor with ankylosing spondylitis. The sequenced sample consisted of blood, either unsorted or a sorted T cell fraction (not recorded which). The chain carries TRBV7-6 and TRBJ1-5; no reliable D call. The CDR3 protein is CASSQDRQPQHF. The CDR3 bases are TGTGCCAGCAGCCAAGATCGTCAGCCCCAGCATTTT.